The 26 T cell receptor beta chains below come from one sample, sequenced in a study of blood T cell repertoires in COVID-19 (dated by TCRdb to about 2020). Receptor amplification or capture employed the immunoSEQ multiplex PCR assay. Not all clones reach the TCRdb copy of this immuneACCESS table, which keeps in-frame sequences only. Checked studies attribute under half of the gap to unresolved V genes and leave the rest unexplained. A total of fewer than 350,000 clones appear in this sample, approximately 83% of them only once. 2.2% of the sample is in the top ten clones. Sample: PBMCs or T cells enriched from blood (not recorded which). Source of these receptors: a man aged 25-45 years who had recovered from COVID-19.

The chain uses TRBV10-1 and TRBJ2-3; 7 positions match TRBD2. In germline, CDR1 is WNHNN, CDR2 SYGVQD (reference sequence). The CDR3 runs to 14 residues. V lost 6 bases, J lost 2 bases, and 5 bases stayed unmatched. This CDR3 reads CASSQAGSTDTQYF. For the CDR3, the DNA is TGCGCCAGCAGCCAAGCGGGGTCCACAGATACGCAGTATTTT.

This sequence joins TRBV7-2 and TRBJ2-7; 8 bases are a match to TRBD1. V lost 4 bases to trimming and J lost 2 bases; unmatched junction nucleotides: 4. The CDR3 extends over 14 amino acids. Germline lookup yields CDR1 SGHTA and CDR2 FQGNSA. This CDR3 reads CASSSTGDTYEQYF. CDR3 bases: TGTGCCAGCAGCTCGACAGGGGACACCTACGAGCAGTACTTC.

J is TRBJ2-7 and V is TRBV20-1; D remains unclear. CDR1 and CDR2 from the germline V gene are DFQATT and SNEGSKA (reference sequence). V dropped 5 bases and J dropped 4 bases, with 9 bases sitting between them. The CDR3 has 11 amino acids. This CDR3 is CSALVEYEQYF. Here the CDR3 DNA reads TGCAGTGCTCTGGTCGAGTACGAGCAGTACTTC.

Remarks on this clone: The sample has other DNA sequences that encode this CDR3 too. The CDR3 sequence is CASSPGQGANYGYTF. Here the CDR3 DNA reads TGCGCCAGCAGCCCCGGACAGGGAGCTAACTATGGCTACACCTTC. The V call is TRBV4-1, the J call TRBJ1-2, with TRBD1 matching over 8 bases. J lost 0 bases, V lost 4 bases, and 4 bases had no gene match. The CDR3 sequence is 15 residues long. Germline values: CDR1 MGHRA, CDR2 YSYEKL.

The chain couples TRBV11-2 to TRBJ2-7; tentatively, D is TRBD2 (5 bases). V lost 2 bases, J lost 0 bases, and 14 bases lay in between. This CDR3 region has 16 residues. Germline V gene lookup returns CDR1 SGHAT and CDR2 FQNNGV. The CDR3 DNA is TGTGCCAGCAGCTTAAATCGGGGTCCGAGCTCCTACGAGCAGTACTTC. Amino acid sequence: CASSLNRGPSSYEQYF.

The chain uses TRBV12-3 or TRBV12-4 and TRBJ2-1; D is unclear. The length of the CDR3 is 11 residues. The V and J ends lost 9 bases and 10 bases respectively, with 13 bases between them. The CDR3 DNA reads TGTGCCAGTACCCGGAGTGGGGAGCAGTTCTTC. Translation: CASTRSGEQFF.

In its sample, this clone was seen a few times. The gene calls are TRBV27 and TRBJ1-4; D possibly corresponds to TRBD1 (5 bases). Deletions cut 6 bases from V and 5 bases from J, with 13 bases between. The CDR3 sequence is 14 residues long. The germline gives CDR1 MNHEY, CDR2 SMNVEV (reference sequence). CDR3 sequence: CASRPAGRNEKLFF. CDR3 bases: TGTGCCAGCAGACCAGCAGGGCGAAATGAAAAACTGTTTTTT.

This chain connects TRBV2 to TRBJ2-2, with D perhaps matching TRBD2 (5 bases). Germline V gives CDR1 SNHLY, CDR2 FYNNEI. Trimming took 6 bases from V and 5 from J, leaving 19 bases between them. This CDR3 has 16 residues. The CDR3 sequence: CASRPFTADPTGELFF. The CDR3 coding sequence is TGTGCCAGCAGGCCATTCACAGCGGACCCGACCGGGGAGCTGTTTTTT.

V usage is TRBV19 and J usage is TRBJ2-1, with TRBD2 matching over 7 bases. The V segment lost 3 bases and the J segment 7 bases; nucleotides outside the gene matches: 6. This CDR3 region has 14 residues. CDR1 is LNHDA and CDR2 is SQIVND in the germline V gene (reference sequence). The chain's CDR3 is CASSMSGEGNEQFF. CDR3 nucleotides: TGTGCCAGTAGTATGAGCGGGGAGGGGAATGAGCAGTTCTTC.

V is TRBV7-9 and J is TRBJ2-7; possibly TRBD2 for D (5 bases). This CDR3 is 14 amino acids long. Germline assignment: CDR1 SEHNR and CDR2 FQNEAQ (reference sequence). With 5 bases removed from V and 2 bases from J, the gap between germline ends came to 13 bases. CDR3 sequence (DNA): TGTGCCAGCAGCCATGTAAGAGCGGCCTACGAGCAGTACTTC. Translated: CASSHVRAAYEQYF.

The gene calls are TRBV3-1 (or the pseudogene TRBV3-2) and TRBJ2-2; 10 bases match TRBD1. The CDR3 runs to 16 residues. Germline CDR1 is LGHDT and CDR2 is YNNKEL (reference sequence). After removal of 5 bases from V and 5 bases from J, the junction contained 8 bases not matched to a gene. CDR3 sequence (DNA): TGTGCCAGCAGCTTCCAGACAGGGGGCCAAACCGGGGAGCTGTTTTTT. This codes for CASSFQTGGQTGELFF.

V is TRBV5-1 and J is TRBJ2-3; the D gene is possibly TRBD1 (6 bases). CDR3 length equals 15 residues. Germline V lookup: CDR1 SGHRS, CDR2 YFSETQ. V was pared by 0 bases and J by 2 bases, with 10 bases between. The DNA for the CDR3 is TGCGCCAGCAGCTTGGCAGGGGCAAACACAGATACGCAGTATTTT. It codes for CASSLAGANTDTQYF.

The genes are TRBV9 and TRBJ1-6, with D possibly TRBD1 on 6 matching bases. The V end lost 3 bases, the J end lost 9 bases, and 10 bases lay between the germline ends. This CDR3 is built from 13 residues. The germline V gene encodes CDR1 SGDLS and CDR2 YYNGEE. The CDR3 protein is CASSALQGSPLHF. CDR3 sequence (DNA): TGTGCCAGCAGCGCTTTACAGGGTTCACCCCTCCACTTT.

The chain is built from TRBV24-1 and TRBJ1-2, with 7 bases fitting TRBD1. V lost 7 bases and J lost 3; bases outside the gene matches: 19. Per the germline V gene, CDR1 is KGHDR and CDR2 is SFDVKD. CDR3 length: 18 residues. The CDR3 loop is CATRGRSDREPSHYGYTF. The CDR3 nucleotides read TGTGCCACCAGAGGACGTTCTGACAGGGAACCCTCCCACTATGGCTACACCTTC.

The chain employs TRBV3-1 (or the pseudogene TRBV3-2) and TRBJ1-2; tentatively, D is TRBD1 (6 bases). Trimming took off 4 bases at V and 2 bases at J, with 14 bases between the two ends. The CDR3 sequence is 15 residues long. Germline V gene data show CDR1 as LGHDT and CDR2 as YNNKEL (reference sequence). Here the CDR3 reads CASSPRGGSNYGYTF. CDR3 sequence (DNA): TGTGCCAGCAGCCCGCGAGGGGGATCAAACTATGGCTACACCTTC.

The rearrangement uses TRBV29-1 and TRBJ1-1; 7 nucleotides align to TRBD1. V lost 6 bases and J lost 5; bases outside the gene matches: 9. Germline V gene data show CDR1 as SQVTM and CDR2 as ANQGSEA. The CDR3 has 13 amino acids. Here the CDR3 DNA reads TGCAGCGTATCACAGGGGCGAGATACTGAAGCTTTCTTT. Translated, it gives CSVSQGRDTEAFF. The full variable domain, completed using reference TRBV29-1 and TRBJ1-1, is SAVISQKPSRDICQRGTSLTIQCQVDSQVTMMFWYRQQPGQSLTLIATANQGSEATYESGFVIDKFPISRPNLTFSTLTVSNMSPEDSSIYLCSVSQGRDTEAFFGQGTRLTVV.

The gene calls are TRBV5-6 and TRBJ1-4; D is unclear. CDR1 SGHDT and CDR2 YYEEEE come from the germline V gene. This CDR3 contains 15 residues. Between the trimmed V and J ends, which lost 6 bases and 6 bases, there was a span of 18 bases. The CDR3 sequence is CASNSGRNRDEKLFF. The DNA for the CDR3 is TGTGCCAGCAACTCAGGCCGTAACCGAGATGAAAAACTGTTTTTT.

The chain uses TRBV6-1 and TRBJ2-3; 7 bases agree with TRBD1. The germline V gene has CDR1 MNHNS and CDR2 SASEGT. This CDR3 has 15 amino acids. The J segment lost 1 base and the V segment lost 1 base, leaving 2 bases of the junction unmatched. CDR3 in amino acids: CASSEGQGGTDTQYF. CDR3 nucleotides: TGTGCCAGCAGTGAAGGACAGGGAGGCACAGATACGCAGTATTTT.

This clone occurred a few times. The V and J genes are TRBV5-4 and TRBJ2-2; 7 bases match TRBD1. Trimming cost V 4 bases and J 2 bases; bases outside gene matches: 5. This CDR3 is built from 15 residues. The V gene's germline CDR1 is SGHNT and CDR2 YYREEE (reference sequence). The CDR3 bases are TGTGCCAGCAGCCCCCGACAGGGAAACACCGGGGAGCTGTTTTTT. It encodes CASSPRQGNTGELFF.

The chain combines TRBV5-1 with TRBJ1-2; 7 bases map to TRBD1. Germline V gives CDR1 SGHRS, CDR2 YFSETQ. The V segment lost 3 bases and the J segment 3 bases; nucleotides outside the gene matches: 8. The CDR3 spans 15 residues. The CDR3 loop is CASSSTGDPYYGYTF. Written as DNA, the CDR3 is TGCGCCAGCAGCTCTACAGGGGACCCATACTATGGCTACACCTTC.

There are a few counts of this clone. The genes are TRBV11-2 and TRBJ1-1; 7 nucleotides align to TRBD1. The junction had 9 bases not matched to a gene; V was cut back by 4 bases and J by 1 base. This CDR3 has 16 residues. The V gene's germline CDR1 is SGHAT and CDR2 FQNNGV. This CDR3 is CASSSPFRTGNTEAFF. Written as DNA, the CDR3 is TGTGCCAGCAGCTCCCCGTTCCGGACAGGGAACACTGAAGCTTTCTTT.

This chain connects TRBV6-2 or TRBV6-3 to TRBJ2-3; 11 nucleotides align to TRBD2. The V segment lost 4 bases and the J segment 3 bases; nucleotides outside the gene matches: 12. Germline V gene lookup returns CDR1 MNHEY and CDR2 SVGEGT. The CDR3 sequence is 18 residues long. This CDR3 is CASSSNRRLAGITDTQYF. The CDR3 nucleotides read TGTGCCAGCAGTTCCAATCGGCGACTAGCGGGGATAACAGATACGCAGTATTTT.

This chain uses TRBV28 with TRBJ1-1; TRBD1 might be the D (5 bases). Deletions cut 4 bases from V and 11 bases from J, with 20 bases between. Germline V gives CDR1 MDHEN, CDR2 SYDVKM. The CDR3 is 14 amino acids. The DNA for the CDR3 is TGTGCCAGCAGTTCACCCAGCGGGGGTACGATTGCTTTCTTT. Protein sequence: CASSSPSGGTIAFF.

The genes are TRBV10-1 and TRBJ2-3; 9 bases align to TRBD2. The length of the CDR3 is 19 residues. The germline V gene encodes CDR1 WNHNN and CDR2 SYGVQD (reference sequence). V lost 4 bases and J lost 2; bases outside the gene matches: 16. CDR3 region: CASSVVPLKSGGTTDTQYF. CDR3 coding DNA: TGCGCCAGCAGTGTAGTCCCCCTGAAAAGCGGGGGGACCACAGATACGCAGTATTTT.

The genes are TRBV5-1 and TRBJ2-1; no reliable D call. Germline-derived CDR1 and CDR2 are SGHRS and YFSETQ. Trimming removed 2 bases at V and 1 base at J, with 10 bases between. CDR3 size: 15 residues. CDR3: CASSLSEPSYNEQFF. The DNA of the CDR3 is TGCGCCAGCAGCTTATCCGAGCCTTCCTACAATGAGCAGTTCTTC.

This clone was recorded once. The V and J genes are TRBV18 and TRBJ1-2, with a weak D call TRBD1 (5 bases). CDR1 and CDR2 from the germline V gene are KGHSH and LQKENI. The V gene lost 6 bases and the J gene lost 0 bases, with 8 bases spanning the gap. This CDR3 is 13 amino acids long. The CDR3 nucleotides read TGTGCCAGCTCCGACAGAGCTAACTATGGCTACACCTTC. This sequence encodes CASSDRANYGYTF.